This record covers a single TCR beta chain. Antigen unknown. TCRdb's copy holds only in-frame clones and misses some; the assay was immunoSEQ multiplex PCR. In the table there are some 700,000 clones, less than 95% of which are singletons. These data come from a study of shared clonotypes between healthy human individuals. Study-level findings and limits: In a few donors, about 5% of naive CD4 clonotypes appeared in common. Owing to a small donor count, the genetic and exposure-history diversity represented was limited.

Trimming shortened V by 1 base and J by 1 base, and 16 bases separated the two germline ends. CDR3 length: 17 amino acids. The germline CDR1 and CDR2 sequences are KGHSH and LQKENI. The genes are TRBV18 and TRBJ1-2; unclear D gene. Material: memory CD8+ T cells from PBMCs. Subset here: CD45RO+ cells pooled with CCR7-negative TemRA cells. The source is a man between 18 and 29 years old in good health. Some clones in this sample may be carry-over from other donors' samples. This CDR3 is CASSPLVAQRFNYGYTF. DNA for the CDR3: TGTGCCAGCTCACCACTCGTCGCCCAGCGCTTTAACTATGGCTACACCTTC.